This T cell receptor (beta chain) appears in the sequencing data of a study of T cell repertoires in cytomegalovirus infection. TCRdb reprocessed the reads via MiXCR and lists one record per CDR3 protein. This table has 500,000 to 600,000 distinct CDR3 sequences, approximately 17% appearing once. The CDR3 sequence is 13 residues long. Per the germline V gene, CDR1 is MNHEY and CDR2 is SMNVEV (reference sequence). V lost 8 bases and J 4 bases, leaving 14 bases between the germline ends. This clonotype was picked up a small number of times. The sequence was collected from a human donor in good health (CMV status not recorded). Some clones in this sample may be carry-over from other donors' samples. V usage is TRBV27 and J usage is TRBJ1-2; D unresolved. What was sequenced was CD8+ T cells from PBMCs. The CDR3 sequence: CASSTAPGYGYTF. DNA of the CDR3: TGTGCCAGCTCAACAGCCCCGGGCTATGGCTACACCTTC.